The clone carrying this T cell receptor (beta chain) was seen a few times. As yet, its antigen is unknown. This specimen belongs to a study of OX40 agonist ivuxolimab in advanced cancers. Looking at the study overall: Three patients had partial responses: one hepatocellular carcinoma, two cutaneous melanoma. Overall study results and limits: CD8+ T cells (on average) carried more expanded clones than CD4+ T cells.

Clones were sequenced by immunoSEQ multiplex PCR, and TCRdb holds only the in-frame ones, with some missing. The sample holds around 60,000 clones, roughly 84% seen once. The source is an adult with an advanced solid tumor such as melanoma, head and neck, liver or kidney cancer. Sample: CD4+ or CD8+ T cells sorted from blood, taken in a trial of the OX40 agonist ivuxolimab.

The CDR3 reads CSVGQTYEQYF. The CDR3 DNA sequence: TGCAGCGTGGGACAGACCTACGAGCAGTACTTC. V gene TRBV29-1 combines with J gene TRBJ2-7; 7 nucleotides line up with TRBD1. Germline values: CDR1 SQVTM, CDR2 ANQGSEA. The junction had 1 base not matched to a gene; V was cut back by 6 bases and J by 2 bases. This CDR3 is 11 amino acids long.